These 8 T cell receptor beta chains were sequenced from one sample in a study of blood T cells in healthy people across ages. A J-beta primer mix and a sample-barcoded 5' primer were used in a second PCR of roughly 7 to 12 cycles. MiXCR, applied by TCRdb to the 5' RACE reads, yields one record per CDR3 protein. The top ten clones hold about 6.3% of a sample with 1.2 million to 1.5 million distinct CDR3 sequences, 45% to 70% of them seen once. Input material: blood. The origin of the receptors is a man younger than 35 in good health.

This clonotype occurred a few times. The chain has TRBV7-2 and TRBJ2-3; D is uncertain. Germline V gene sequence: CDR1 SGHTA, CDR2 FQGNSA. The CDR3 runs 14 residues. The V end was cut by 1 base, the J end by 1 base, with 6 bases between. CDR3 sequence (DNA): TGTGCCAGCAGCTTAGGGGTGGGCACAGATACGCAGTATTTT. This encodes CASSLGVGTDTQYF.

The chain joins TRBV3-1 to TRBJ2-5, with D hard to call. Between the trimmed V and J ends, which lost 0 bases and 9 bases, there was a span of 8 bases. The V gene's germline CDR1 is LGHDT and CDR2 YNNKEL (reference sequence). The CDR3 has 12 amino acids. CDR3 residues: CASSQDLGAQYF. CDR3 bases: TGTGCCAGCAGCCAAGATCTGGGCGCCCAGTACTTC.

V usage is TRBV18 and J usage is TRBJ2-3; 8 bases fit TRBD2. The CDR3 runs to 17 residues. CDR1 is KGHSH, CDR2 LQKENI, per germline. V trimming: 3 bases; J trimming: 1 base; junction bases outside the gene matches: 9. As DNA, the CDR3 is TGTGCCAGCTCACCGACCACCGGGGGGGGCGGCACAGATACGCAGTATTTT. Translated: CASSPTTGGGGTDTQYF.

The chain employs TRBV4-1 and TRBJ1-1; D ambiguous. Trimming took 0 bases from V and 0 from J, leaving 8 bases between them. The CDR3 has 15 residues. Germline-derived CDR1 and CDR2 are MGHRA and YSYEKL. CDR3 sequence reads: CASSQEDGLNTEAFF. In DNA, the CDR3 is TGCGCCAGCAGCCAAGAAGACGGACTGAACACTGAAGCTTTCTTT.

The genes are TRBV11-2 and TRBJ2-5, with D possibly being TRBD1 or TRBD2 (5 bases each). CDR3 size: 12 residues. V was clipped by 3 bases and J by 11 bases, with 13 bases between them. Germline CDR1 SGHAT, CDR2 FQNNGV. The CDR3 loop is CASSFPVGEQYF. In nucleotides, the CDR3 is TGTGCCAGCAGCTTCCCCGTGGGGGAGCAGTACTTC.

This sequence joins TRBV7-9 and TRBJ2-1; 10 positions match TRBD2. This CDR3 has 13 amino acids. V was pared by 11 bases and J by 4 bases, with 5 bases of the junction left unmatched. Germline values: CDR1 SEHNR, CDR2 FQNEAQ (reference sequence). CDR3 DNA: TGTGCCGTGTTAGCGGGAGGTTACAATGAGCAGTTCTTC. Translating it yields CAVLAGGYNEQFF.

In its sample, this clonotype was seen a few times. This sequence joins TRBV5-1 and TRBJ1-1; D unclear. V gave up 2 bases and J gave up 4 bases, with 9 bases separating them. The germline CDR1 and CDR2 sequences are SGHRS and YFSETQ. There are 13 residues in the CDR3. The CDR3 sequence is CASSFGPSTEAFF. CDR3 bases: TGCGCCAGCAGCTTTGGCCCTTCCACTGAAGCTTTCTTT.

This sequence joins TRBV28 and TRBJ1-2, with TRBD1 identical over 8 bases. Germline V gene lookup returns CDR1 MDHEN and CDR2 SYDVKM. V lost 11 bases and J lost 8; bases outside the gene matches: 7. The CDR3 totals 11 residues. CDR3 residues: CAGSTGVGYTF. The CDR3, as DNA: TGTGCCGGATCGACAGGGGTCGGCTACACCTTC.